These T cell receptor beta chains were read from a single sample in a study of blood T cell repertoires in COVID-19. The assay was immunoSEQ multiplex PCR, and TCRdb's table has in-frame clones only and misses some. The sample holds 150,000 to 200,000 clones, approximately 78% seen once. Input material: peripheral blood. Receptor source: a human donor in a cohort sampled during active COVID-19. The CDR3 runs from the conserved cysteine through the conserved F or W. The D gene is left open where the match is weak. Where a row states a size, it is once, few, many or the class of an expanded clone; other rows omit it.

j_call | clone_size | d_call | v_call | cdr3_nt | cdr3_aa
TRBJ2-1 | - | TRBD2 | TRBV5-1 | TGCGCCAGCAGCCCACTAGCGGGAGGGTACAATGAGCAGTTCTTC | CASSPLAGGYNEQFF
TRBJ1-1 | - | - | TRBV15 | TGTGCCACCAGCAGAGAAGGGCGAGTGAGGGATCGGACTGAAGCTTTCTTT | CATSREGRVRDRTEAFF
TRBJ1-5 | - | - | TRBV12-3/TRBV12-4 | TGTGCCAGCAGCATAGGCAGGGATCAGCCCCAGCATTTT | CASSIGRDQPQHF
TRBJ2-7 | - | TRBD1 | TRBV5-4 | TGTGCCAGCAGCTTGGCCGGGACAGGGATTCACGAGCAGTACTTC | CASSLAGTGIHEQYF
TRBJ1-5 | few | - | TRBV7-8 | TGTGCCAGCAGACGGTCAACGGGCAATCAGCCCCAGCATTTT | CASRRSTGNQPQHF
TRBJ2-3 | - | TRBD1 | TRBV27 | TGTGCCAGCAGATCTCGACAGGGGGCGAGCACAGATACGCAGTATTTT | CASRSRQGASTDTQYF
TRBJ1-5 | - | - | TRBV30 | TGTGCCTGGAGTACGGGATCGGGCAATCAGCCCCAGCATTTT | CAWSTGSGNQPQHF
TRBJ2-3 | - | - | TRBV14 | TGTGCCAGCAGCCGACTACTCACAGATACGCAGTATTTT | CASSRLLTDTQYF
TRBJ1-5 | - | TRBD1 | TRBV6-5 | TGTGCCAGCAGCACGGACAGGGGGCAGGGGCAGCCCCAGCATTTT | CASSTDRGQGQPQHF
TRBJ2-1 | - | TRBD2 | TRBV14 | TGTGCCAGCAGCCCTCTCCCACTAGCGGGGGACAATGAGCAGTTCTTC | CASSPLPLAGDNEQFF
TRBJ1-1 | - | TRBD1 | TRBV9 | TGTGCCAGCAGCGTAGGACAGGGGACTGAAGCTTTCTTT | CASSVGQGTEAFF
TRBJ2-2 | - | TRBD1 | TRBV6-1 | TGTGCCAGCAGTGGTCCTCGGGGACAGGGGGTGTCGAACACCGGGGAGCTGTTTTTT | CASSGPRGQGVSNTGELFF
TRBJ2-3 | - | - | TRBV12-3/TRBV12-4 | TGTGCCAGTCAACTGCAAAGGAGAGATACGCAGTATTTT | CASQLQRRDTQYF
TRBJ2-3 | few | - | TRBV11-2 | TGTGCCAGCAGCTTAGCATCGACCCGTGGAGTGCAGTATTTT | CASSLASTRGVQYF
TRBJ1-6 | - | TRBD1 | TRBV6-6 | TGTGCCAGCAGTCGCGGGACAGCCTATAATTCACCCCTCCACTTT | CASSRGTAYNSPLHF
TRBJ2-1 | once | - | TRBV2 | TGTGCCACCAGGTCGGACAGAAGCTCCTACAATGAGCAGTTCTTC | CATRSDRSSYNEQFF
TRBJ1-1 | - | - | TRBV12-3/TRBV12-4 | TGTGCCAGCAGTTTATGGGGCCGTCTTGGGTCTTTCTTT | CASSLWGRLGSFF
TRBJ1-2 | - | - | TRBV30 | TGTGCCGGACCCCGACAGGCTACTTATGGCTACACCTTC | CAGPRQATYGYTF
TRBJ2-7 | once | - | TRBV27 | TGTGCCAGCAGTAACAGGAACGGCGAGCAGTACTTC | CASSNRNGEQYF
TRBJ1-1 | - | - | TRBV7-8 | TGTGCCAGCAGCCAACAGGAGTGGACTGAAGCTTTCTTT | CASSQQEWTEAFF
TRBJ2-7 | - | TRBD1 | TRBV30 | TGTGCCTGGAGTTTACAGGGGACATCATACGAGCAGTACTTC | CAWSLQGTSYEQYF
TRBJ2-5 | - | TRBD1 | TRBV18 | TGTGCCAGCTCACCATTGGACAGGGCCCTTGAGGAGACCCAGTACTTC | CASSPLDRALEETQYF
TRBJ1-6 | - | - | TRBV7-2 | TGTGCCAGCAGCTTAGTGGGGGCCCACGGGGATTCACCCCTCCACTTT | CASSLVGAHGDSPLHF
TRBJ1-2 | - | TRBD1 | TRBV7-2 | TGTGCCAGCAGCACCGCCAGGGGGCCTGGCTACACCTTC | CASSTARGPGYTF
TRBJ1-4 | - | TRBD1 | TRBV28 | TGTGCCAGCAGTTTATCTTCAGGGGGGAGAGAAAAACTGTTTTTT | CASSLSSGGREKLFF
TRBJ2-5 | - | - | TRBV5-1 | TGCGCCAGCAGCTTGTGGACTAAGTTAAGGTACCAAGAGACCCAGTACTTC | CASSLWTKLRYQETQYF
TRBJ2-3 | - | - | TRBV11-3 | TGTGCCAGCAGCATAGGTGGCACTATCACAGATACGCAGTATTTT | CASSIGGTITDTQYF
TRBJ2-2 | - | - | TRBV19 | TGTGCCAGTATAAAAGGACATACGAACACCGGGGAGCTGTTTTTT | CASIKGHTNTGELFF
TRBJ1-2 | - | - | TRBV14 | TGTGCCAGCAGCCAAGGGCAGGCGGGCTACACCTTC | CASSQGQAGYTF
TRBJ2-2 | - | TRBD1 | TRBV5-6 | TGTGCCAGCAGCTTGACAGGGGCCGGGGAGCTGTTTTTT | CASSLTGAGELFF
TRBJ1-3 | - | - | TRBV28 | TGTGCCAGCAGTTTGTGGGCGAGAAACACCATATATTTT | CASSLWARNTIYF
TRBJ2-1 | - | TRBD1 | TRBV24-1 | TGTGCCACCAGCCGGCGACAGGGCGACAATGAGCAGTTCTTC | CATSRRQGDNEQFF
TRBJ1-5 | - | TRBD1 | TRBV7-2 | TGTGCCAGCAGCGCGACAGGGGGACAGCCCCAGCATTTT | CASSATGGQPQHF
TRBJ2-7 | once | TRBD2 | TRBV27 | TGTGCCAGCAGTTGGGGTAGCGGGGGGTTTCAGCAGTACTTC | CASSWGSGGFQQYF
TRBJ1-2 | - | - | TRBV10-3 | TGTGCCATCAGGCCCAGCGGAGGGGACTATGGCTACACCTTC | CAIRPSGGDYGYTF
TRBJ2-3 | many | TRBD2 | TRBV4-3 | TGCGCCAGCAGCCGGGTAGCGGGGGGCACAGATACGCAGTATTTT | CASSRVAGGTDTQYF
TRBJ2-7 | once | - | TRBV6-5 | TGTGCCACCAGGGGGGACACTCAGGAGCAGTACTTC | CATRGDTQEQYF
TRBJ2-7 | - | TRBD2 | TRBV24-1 | TGTGCCACCAGTGATCCCGCTGGGGGGGTGGGCGAGCAGTACTTC | CATSDPAGGVGEQYF
TRBJ1-2 | - | - | TRBV7-9 | TGTGCCAGCAGCAGTGGACTAAACTATGGCTACACCTTC | CASSSGLNYGYTF
TRBJ2-1 | - | TRBD2 | TRBV6-1 | TGTGCCAGCAGTGTCTGGACTAGCGGGAGTGGAAATGAGCAGTTCTTC | CASSVWTSGSGNEQFF
TRBJ2-4 | - | - | TRBV6-1 | TGTGCCAGCAGTGAAGCGCTGGAGGGGCCGAACATTCAGTACTTC | CASSEALEGPNIQYF
TRBJ1-2 | - | TRBD1 | TRBV19 | TGTGCCAGTAGTACCCGGGACAGCTATGGCTACACCTTC | CASSTRDSYGYTF
TRBJ2-5 | once | TRBD2 | TRBV20-1 | TGCAGTGCTAGTAAAGCGGGAGGGGGCGAGACCCAGTACTTC | CSASKAGGGETQYF
TRBJ1-2 | - | TRBD1 | TRBV25-1 | TGTGCCAGCATCGGGACAGGGGGCAACTATGGCTACACCTTC | CASIGTGGNYGYTF
TRBJ1-6 | - | - | TRBV28 | TGTGCCAGCAGTTGGGGGCAGTATAATTCACCCCTCCACTTT | CASSWGQYNSPLHF
TRBJ2-7 | - | TRBD2 | TRBV11-2 | TGTGCCAGCAGCCCTAGGGGACTAGCGGGGTTTACCTACGAGCAGTACTTC | CASSPRGLAGFTYEQYF
TRBJ2-7 | - | - | TRBV11-2 | TGTGCCAGCAGCCCTCGGGGGACCCGGTCTTACGAGCAGTACTTC | CASSPRGTRSYEQYF
TRBJ1-1 | once | - | TRBV7-9 | TGTGCCAGCAGCTTAGGAAGAACCAGGGCGCCGACCAACACTGAAGCTTTCTTT | CASSLGRTRAPTNTEAFF
TRBJ2-5 | - | - | TRBV27 | TGTGCCAGCAGTTTCGGGGCGGGGGCTTCCCAAGAGACCCAGTACTTC | CASSFGAGASQETQYF
TRBJ2-1 | once | - | TRBV6-6 | TGTGCCAGCACCTCCCCGGAGCGAGAGAACAATGAGCAGTTCTTC | CASTSPERENNEQFF
TRBJ1-2 | - | - | TRBV9 | TGTGCCAGCAGCACTTCGACAGACTCCTATGGCTACACCTTC | CASSTSTDSYGYTF
TRBJ1-1 | - | - | TRBV2 | TGTGCCAGCAGTGGACAGATGAACACTGAAGCTTTCTTT | CASSGQMNTEAFF
TRBJ2-2 | - | TRBD1 | TRBV7-2 | TGTGCCACCCCGTTTAAGGGACAGGGGGCGAAGGCCGGGGAGCTGTTTTTT | CATPFKGQGAKAGELFF